This T cell receptor beta chain was retrieved from a study of lymphopenia after photon versus proton radiotherapy. Study-level points and caveats: After the lymphocyte nadir, photon-treated repertoires showed oligoclonal expansion, especially of CD8+ Temra cells. Photon-treated patients lost naive T cells and TCR diversity; proton-treated stayed stable.

The ends lost 9 bases at V and 7 bases at J; junction bases unmatched: 13. The CDR3 spans 15 residues. Germline-derived CDR1 and CDR2 are SNHLY and FYNNEI. A note on this clone: What it binds is unknown.

Libraries were prepared by immunoSEQ multiplex PCR; TCRdb keeps only in-frame clonotypes and omits some of them. This table has some 64,000 clones, 75% to 90% appearing once. This chain uses TRBV2 with TRBJ2-2; 8 positions agree with TRBD2. The source of this sequence is an elderly man with esophageal cancer. The sequenced sample was peripheral blood, obtained from a patient treated with proton-based radiotherapy. CDR3 DNA: TGTGCCAGTGGGTTGGAGCGGGAGTACAGCGGGGAGCTGTTTTTT. This codes for CASGLEREYSGELFF.